This T cell receptor (beta chain) derives from a study of beta chain features in type 1 diabetes. Expressed TCRB transcripts got sequenced, as all isolated RNA was reverse transcribed. Profiled with immunoSEQ multiplex PCR; TCRdb holds only in-frame clones, not every one. In the table there are approximately 380,000 clones, roughly 16% of which are singletons. This clone was observed a handful of times. Its antigen is not known. The CDR3 length is 12 residues. The germline gives CDR1 SGDLS, CDR2 YYNGEE. Trimming took 4 bases from V and 5 from J, leaving 8 bases between them. Study-wide results and limits: In every one of the four CD4+ subsets, TCRB CDR3s were moderately but significantly shorter in Type 1 diabetes patients.

This TCR was recovered from a young woman in good health. The sample was naive CD4+ T cells from blood. The chain links TRBV9 to TRBJ2-3; a weak D match, TRBD1 (6 bases). As DNA, the CDR3 is TGTGCCAGCAGCAAGGGGGTAGATACGCAGTATTTT. It codes for CASSKGVDTQYF.